This T cell receptor (beta chain) comes out of a study of cytomegalovirus exposure and HLA in healthy donors. Overall study results and limits: Sequencing probably produced one cluster of sequence variants that were highly shared.

CDR1 KGHSH and CDR2 LQKENI come from the germline V gene. Between the trimmed V and J ends, which lost 2 bases and 0 bases, there was a span of 16 bases. The CDR3 runs 17 residues. Primers for the PCR totalled 60 Vbeta and 13 Jbeta. The protocol was immunoSEQ multiplex PCR, while the TCRdb copy is restricted to in-frame clones and leaves out a portion. The profile shows approximately 150,000 clones, 68% of them singletons. This clone was seen only a few times. Its antigen remains unidentified. The chain has TRBV18 and TRBJ2-5; D is unclear. The sequence derives from a woman in her forties in good health and CMV-seropositive. Sequenced material: PBMCs. The CDR3 protein is CASSPWHYTTNQETQYF. CDR3 sequence (DNA): TGTGCCAGCTCACCATGGCACTATACGACCAACCAAGAGACCCAGTACTTC.